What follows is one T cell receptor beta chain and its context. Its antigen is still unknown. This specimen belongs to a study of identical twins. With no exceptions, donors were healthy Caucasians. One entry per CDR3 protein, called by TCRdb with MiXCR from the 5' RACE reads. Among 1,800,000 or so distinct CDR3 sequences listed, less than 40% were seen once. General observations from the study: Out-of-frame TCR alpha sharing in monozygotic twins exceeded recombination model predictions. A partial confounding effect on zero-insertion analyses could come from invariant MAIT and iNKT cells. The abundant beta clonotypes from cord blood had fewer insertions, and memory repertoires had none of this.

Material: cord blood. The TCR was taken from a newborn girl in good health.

The CDR3, as DNA: TGCAGTGCTAAGGGGGTTTGGACAGATACGCAGTATTTT. Translation: CSAKGVWTDTQYF. The chain links TRBV20-1 to TRBJ2-3, with a tentative D call TRBD1 (6 bases). Trimming left V 4 bases short and J 3 bases short, with 11 bases between. There are 13 residues in the CDR3. Germline V gives CDR1 DFQATT, CDR2 SNEGSKA (reference sequence).